This T cell receptor beta chain was recovered during a study of cytomegalovirus exposure and HLA in healthy donors. Study overall: As released early, the data held approximately 80 million unique TCRs from HLA-typed donors.

To note about this clone: What it recognizes is unknown.

General study findings and limits: According to reports, the classifier identified cytomegalovirus status with high specificity and sensitivity.

CDR3 size: 17 residues. Per germline, CDR1 SEHNR and CDR2 FQNEAQ (reference sequence). Trimming removed 5 bases from V and 1 base from J; junction bases left unmatched: 8. A multiplex PCR was run with 60 Vbeta primers and 13 Jbeta primers. Clones were sequenced by immunoSEQ multiplex PCR, and TCRdb holds only the in-frame ones, with some missing. The data show 60,000 or so clones, roughly 80% seen once. The receptor was derived from a middle-aged man in good health and CMV-seronegative. The genes are TRBV7-9 and TRBJ1-1, with 12 bases that match TRBD1. The source material was PBMCs. The CDR3 reads CASSPGTGGARNTEAFF. In DNA, the CDR3 is TGTGCCAGCAGCCCCGGGACAGGGGGCGCGAGGAACACTGAAGCTTTCTTT.